Listed below are T cell receptor beta chains from one sample, sequenced in a study of graft-versus-host responses after intestinal transplantation. Profiled with immunoSEQ multiplex PCR; TCRdb holds only in-frame clones, not every one. This table holds under 95,000 clones, about 90% found once. The antigens for these receptors are not known. Sequenced here: unstimulated CD8+ T cells sorted from spleen or lymph node cells, sampled before intestinal transplant. The source of these receptors is a human donor who received an intestinal transplant. The CDR3 runs from the conserved cysteine through the conserved F or W. D genes are given only for firm matches. Only part of the rows carry a size: once, few, many, or a class if the clone is expanded.

J	D	size	V	CDR3	DNA
TRBJ1-1	TRBD1	.	TRBV19	CASSPGQGSAFF	TGTGCCAGTAGCCCAGGACAGGGATCAGCTTTCTTT
TRBJ2-1	TRBD2	.	TRBV4-1	CASAGLAGNEQFF	TGCGCCAGCGCCGGACTAGCGGGAAATGAGCAGTTCTTC
TRBJ1-5	.	.	TRBV30	CAWSPPGGVGQPQHF	TGTGCCTGGAGTCCACCGGGGGGCGTTGGACAGCCCCAGCATTTT
TRBJ2-7	TRBD2	.	TRBV7-8	CASSFLAGGPEEQYF	TGTGCCAGCAGCTTCCTCGCGGGAGGGCCTGAGGAGCAGTACTTC
TRBJ2-3	TRBD2	.	TRBV2	CASSPGLAGGPARDTQYF	TGTGCCAGCAGCCCGGGACTAGCGGGAGGGCCGGCGCGAGATACGCAGTATTTT
TRBJ2-4	TRBD2	many	TRBV10-3	CAISQGLAGGPGGILAKNIQYF	TGTGCCATCAGCCAGGGACTAGCGGGAGGCCCAGGTGGCATTCTAGCCAAAAACATTCAGTACTTC
TRBJ2-7	.	.	TRBV7-2	CASSLGSRSYEQYF	TGTGCCAGCAGCTTAGGATCCAGAAGTTACGAGCAGTACTTC
TRBJ2-3	.	.	TRBV27	CASSLAGTANTQYF	TGTGCCAGCAGTTTGGCCGGGACTGCTAATACGCAGTATTTT
TRBJ1-5	.	.	TRBV6-1	CASSATGYSNQPQHF	TGTGCCAGCAGCGCCACAGGTTATAGCAATCAGCCCCAGCATTTT
TRBJ2-1	TRBD1	.	TRBV6-5	CASSYSTGYAYNEQFF	TGTGCCAGCAGTTATTCGACAGGGTACGCCTACAATGAGCAGTTCTTC
TRBJ2-5	TRBD2	.	TRBV2	CASTRLAGVGGETQYF	TGTGCCAGCACAAGACTAGCGGGAGTGGGGGGGGAGACCCAGTACTTC
TRBJ2-2	TRBD2	few	TRBV4-1	CASSPGGDTGELFF	TGCGCCAGCAGCCCCGGGGGGGACACCGGGGAGCTGTTTTTT
TRBJ2-3	TRBD2	.	TRBV30	CAWSVRESESTDTQYF	TGTGCCTGGAGTGTGCGGGAGTCGGAAAGCACAGATACGCAGTATTTT
TRBJ1-3	TRBD1	once	TRBV23-1	CASSQCTLGQGRRNTIYF	TGCGCCAGCAGTCAATGTACGCTTGGACAGGGGCGGAGAAACACCATATATTTT
TRBJ2-7	TRBD1	.	TRBV2	CASNRQGPLDEQYF	TGTGCCAGCAATAGACAGGGGCCTCTGGACGAGCAGTACTTC
TRBJ2-7	.	.	TRBV15	CATSRETDSYEQYF	TGTGCCACCAGCAGAGAAACAGACTCCTACGAGCAGTACTTC
TRBJ2-2	TRBD2	.	TRBV5-4	CASSLGGGPLLNTGELFF	TGTGCCAGCAGCTTGGGCGGGGGGCCTCTACTGAACACCGGGGAGCTGTTTTTT
TRBJ2-1	.	.	TRBV7-9	CASSPDIWFPYNEQFF	TGTGCCAGCAGCCCTGACATTTGGTTTCCTTACAATGAGCAGTTCTTC
TRBJ1-5	TRBD1	.	TRBV4-2	CASSQERGQINQPQHF	TGTGCCAGCAGCCAAGAAAGGGGGCAGATTAATCAGCCCCAGCATTTT
TRBJ1-2	.	.	TRBV5-1	CASSGGLPYGYTF	TGCGCCAGCAGCGGGGGCCTACCTTATGGCTACACCTTC
TRBJ1-1	.	once	TRBV19	CASSTDPGHQRLNTEAFF	TGTGCCAGTAGTACCGATCCGGGACACCAACGTTTGAACACTGAAGCTTTCTTT
TRBJ2-7	.	.	TRBV11-2	CASSPGRGGGNEQYF	TGTGCCAGCAGCCCAGGGCGGGGAGGGGGAAACGAGCAGTACTTC
TRBJ2-3	.	medium-sized	TRBV6-4	CASSASGTDTQYF	TGTGCCAGCAGTGCTAGCGGCACAGATACGCAGTATTTT
TRBJ2-5	.	.	TRBV4-1	CASSPSQGGETQYF	TGCGCCAGCAGCCCTAGCCAAGGGGGTGAGACCCAGTACTTC
TRBJ2-7	.	few	TRBV4-1	CASSQELGGYEQYF	TGCGCCAGCAGCCAAGAGTTGGGGGGTTACGAGCAGTACTTC
TRBJ2-3	.	.	TRBV27	CASSPGTSTDTQYF	TGTGCCAGCAGTCCGGGGACTAGCACAGATACGCAGTATTTT
TRBJ1-5	.	once	TRBV28	CASSLSLEGLHNQPQHF	TGTGCCAGCAGTTTATCTCTCGAGGGCCTGCACAATCAGCCCCAGCATTTT
TRBJ1-5	.	.	TRBV5-6	CASSLGAGQPQHF	TGTGCCAGCAGCTTGGGGGCAGGTCAGCCCCAGCATTTT
TRBJ1-2	.	.	TRBV6-4	CASSRGSGQEGRDGYTF	TGTGCCAGCAGTCGCGGGAGTGGGCAGGAAGGACGGGATGGCTACACCTTC